This T cell receptor (beta chain) was sequenced for a study of technical replicates of blood from several donors listed by TCRdb under 2017. Counted from cysteine to phenylalanine, this CDR3 has 14 amino acids. Just the 42-base CDR3 DNA is kept, in frame starting at base 1. As encoded in the germline V gene (reference sequence), CDR1 is SEHNR while CDR2 is FQNEAQ. V is reduced by 5 bases and J by 5 bases, leaving a spacing of 15 bases between them. The protocol used for the library was the immunoSEQ multiplex PCR assay. As stored in TCRdb, this immuneACCESS dataset retains in-frame rearrangements with V and J assigned. A fraction of the clones does not appear; measured against another copy, unresolved V genes explain less than half of the discrepancy, and the remainder lacks a known reason. The sample table records fewer than 95,000 clones; approximately 94% of these occur just once. The top ten clones comprise 0.25% of the sample.

Remarks on this clone: The antigen it recognizes is unknown. Per-base quality was not reported, and no clone a single base away is much larger than it.

The chain links TRBV7-9 with TRBJ1-1, with no confident D gene call. The material sequenced was T cells isolated from PBMCs. This TCR was sampled from a human donor in good health. CDR3 sequence: CASSRGRTLTEAFF. In nucleotide form, the sequence is TGTGCCAGCAGCCGCGGGAGAACACTAACTGAAGCTTTCTTT.